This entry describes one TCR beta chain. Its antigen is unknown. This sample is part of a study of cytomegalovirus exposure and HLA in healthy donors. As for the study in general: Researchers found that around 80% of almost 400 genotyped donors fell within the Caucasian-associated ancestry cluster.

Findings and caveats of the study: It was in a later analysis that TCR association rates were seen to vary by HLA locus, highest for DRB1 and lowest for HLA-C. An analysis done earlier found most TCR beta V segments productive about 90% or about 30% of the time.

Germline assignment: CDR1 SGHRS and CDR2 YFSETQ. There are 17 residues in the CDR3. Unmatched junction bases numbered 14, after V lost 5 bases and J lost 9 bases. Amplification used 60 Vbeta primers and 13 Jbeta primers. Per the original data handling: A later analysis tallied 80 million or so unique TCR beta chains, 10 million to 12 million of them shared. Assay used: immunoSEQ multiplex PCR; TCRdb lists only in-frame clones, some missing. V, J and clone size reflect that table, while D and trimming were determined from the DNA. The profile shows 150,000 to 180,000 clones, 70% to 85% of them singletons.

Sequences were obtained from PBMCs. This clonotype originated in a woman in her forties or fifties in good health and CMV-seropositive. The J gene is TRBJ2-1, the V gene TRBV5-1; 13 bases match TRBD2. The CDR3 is CASRPQSLAGGPSEQFF. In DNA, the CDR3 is TGCGCCAGCAGACCACAATCACTAGCGGGGGGGCCAAGTGAGCAGTTCTTC.